The rows below give T cell receptor beta chains drawn from one sample of a study of cytomegalovirus exposure and HLA in healthy donors. Assay used: immunoSEQ multiplex PCR; TCRdb lists only in-frame clones, some missing. This sample has 160,000 or so clones, with 80% to 90% found just once. Sequences were obtained from PBMCs. The receptors stem from a woman in her twenties or thirties in good health and CMV-seropositive. CDR3s include the opening cysteine and the closing phenylalanine or tryptophan. The D gene is left open where the match is weak. Size is omitted from some rows. Given values are once, few, many or a class for expanded clones.

d_call clone_size j_call v_call cdr3_nt cdr3_aa
. . TRBJ1-1 TRBV7-2 TGTGCCAGCAGCGCGTATCGAGGCCCCCTGGCCACTGAAGCTTTCTTT CASSAYRGPLATEAFF
TRBD1 . TRBJ2-7 TRBV11-2 TGTGCCAGCAGCGTCCCGGCCGGGACAGGGATATACGGGCAGTACTTC CASSVPAGTGIYGQYF
TRBD1 . TRBJ1-2 TRBV5-1 TGCGCCAGCAGCGCCGGACAGGGATCCTATGGCTACACCTTC CASSAGQGSYGYTF
TRBD1 . TRBJ1-1 TRBV6-4 TGTGCCAGCATCACGACAGGGGAGGACACTGAAGCTTTCTTT CASITTGEDTEAFF
. . TRBJ1-2 TRBV27 TGTGCCAGCAGTTTGGGGGCCTACTATGGCTACACCTTC CASSLGAYYGYTF
. . TRBJ1-2 TRBV7-9 TGTGCCAGCAGCTTAGCGGCCGACAGAGAGTCAACTAACTATGGCTACACCTTC CASSLAADRESTNYGYTF
. . TRBJ2-7 TRBV9 TGTGCCAGCAGCGTAACCTCAACCGGGGACGAGCAGTACTTC CASSVTSTGDEQYF
. . TRBJ1-6 TRBV20-1 TGCAGTGCTCCATTTAATTCACCCCTCCACTTT CSAPFNSPLHF
. . TRBJ1-5 TRBV21-1 TGTGCCAGCAGCAACCCCCCTTCGGCTCGGGAGAGCAATCAGCCCCAGCATTTT CASSNPPSARESNQPQHF
. . TRBJ1-6 TRBV18 TGTGCCAGCTCACCGTTGACAGTGAGCTATAATTCACCCCTCCACTTT CASSPLTVSYNSPLHF
. . TRBJ1-1 TRBV19 TGTGCCAGTAGTACTATAGATCGAACTGAAGCTTTCTTT CASSTIDRTEAFF
TRBD2 . TRBJ2-3 TRBV5-1 TGCGCCAGCAGCTTGGTCACCGGGGGGGACATGGATACGCAGTATTTT CASSLVTGGDMDTQYF
. . TRBJ1-1 TRBV18 TGTGCCAGCTCATACGACTTGAACACTGAAGCTTTCTTT CASSYDLNTEAFF
TRBD2 . TRBJ2-3 TRBV9 TGTGCCAGCAGCGTTACTAGCGGGGGGGCCGCAGATACGCAGTATTTT CASSVTSGGAADTQYF
. few TRBJ2-2 TRBV5-5 TGTGCCAGCAGCTTGATCGGTGGCGGCGGGGAGCTGTTTTTT CASSLIGGGGELFF
. . TRBJ1-6 TRBV30 TGTGCCTGGAGTGTTGGGGGGAATAATTCACCCCTCCACTTT CAWSVGGNNSPLHF
TRBD1 . TRBJ1-2 TRBV4-2 TGTGCCAGCAGCAGGCCGGGACAGGGGGACTATGGCTACACCTTC CASSRPGQGDYGYTF
. once TRBJ1-2 TRBV6-5 TGTGCCAGTTTCCAACGCGGGGGCAACTATGGCTACACCTTC CASFQRGGNYGYTF
TRBD1 . TRBJ1-1 TRBV7-2 TGTGCCAGCAGCTTAGGACAGGGGACGCTGGCGGCTTTCTTT CASSLGQGTLAAFF
TRBD1 . TRBJ2-3 TRBV29-1 TGCAGCTCTTACCGGGACAGGGAGGAAGATACGCAGTATTTT CSSYRDREEDTQYF
TRBD1 . TRBJ1-2 TRBV4-1 TGCGCCAGCAGCCGGCAGGGGGTAAGCTATGGCTACACCTTC CASSRQGVSYGYTF
. . TRBJ1-4 TRBV4-3 TGCGCCAGCAGCCAAGATGGAGAAGGAGCTAATGAAAAACTGTTTTTT CASSQDGEGANEKLFF